This T cell receptor beta chain derives from a study of human T cells and chemical hapten exposure. TCRdb redid the calling of the RACE reads with MiXCR, one entry per CDR3 protein. Here the sample spans 50,000 to 75,000 distinct CDR3 sequences, approximately 9.9% being singletons. Time point defined: patch test 3, about 24 weeks after DPC sensitization. Treatment reported: therapeutic diphenylcyclopropenone sensitization with weekly scalp DPC. The sequences come from whole blood, collected in connection with sensitization to the hapten diphenylcyclopropenone (DPC). This clonotype was sampled from a woman in her twenties or thirties with alopecia areata. Some clones in this sample may be carry-over from other donors' samples.

CDR3 DNA sequence: TGTGCCAGCAGTTACCGGGGGGGGACAAGTCGCTCCTACGAGCAGTACTTC. It encodes CASSYRGGTSRSYEQYF. V usage is TRBV6-6 and J usage is TRBJ2-7; TRBD2 agrees at 8 bases. Per the germline V gene, CDR1 is MNHNY and CDR2 is SVGAGI (reference sequence). The CDR3 contains 17 residues. The V segment lost 2 bases and the J segment 0 bases; nucleotides outside the gene matches: 9.